This T cell receptor (beta chain) was obtained from a study of CD8+CD57+ T cells in acquired aplastic anemia. Across the study: The sorted CD4+ and CD8+ cells yielded an average approximately 3.2 ug of DNA.

There are many counts of this clonotype. Its antigen is currently unknown. V lost 4 bases and J lost 4, with 12 bases in between. CDR1 is SGHTS, CDR2 YDEGEE, per germline. This CDR3 is built from 13 residues. Findings and caveats of the study: No significant patient-versus-control difference appeared in CD8+ Simpson's diversity.

The sequenced patients had an expansion of CD8+CD57+ cells seen by flow cytometry. A severe acquired aplastic anemia diagnosis applied to all patients. The use of genomic DNA as template underpinned the TCR beta VDJ and CDR3 profiling. TCRdb ran MiXCR on the reads and lists one entry per CDR3 protein. The repertoire holds 150,000 to 180,000 distinct CDR3 sequences, about 50% seen once, with about an eighth in the top ten. The specimen sequenced was sorted CD4+, CD8+, or CD8+CD57+ T cells (not recorded which) from PBMCs. The receptor was derived from a human donor with aplastic anemia. The genes are TRBV5-8 and TRBJ2-7; D unclear. The CDR3 loop is CASSGTTGYEQYF. The DNA of the CDR3 is TGTGCCAGCAGCGGTACGACCGGTTACGAGCAGTACTTC.